The table lists the clone carrying this T cell receptor beta chain with many counts. Its cognate antigen is unknown. Using genomic DNA as the template, TCR beta VDJ and CDR3 profiling was carried out. TCRdb reprocessed the reads via MiXCR and lists one record per CDR3 protein. The profile shows some 200,000 distinct CDR3 sequences, under 50% of them singletons. There are 14 residues in the CDR3. Germline CDR1 reads SGHTA; CDR2 reads FQGNSA. Trimming stripped 0 bases from V and 2 bases from J, with 8 bases between. The sample belongs to a study of CD8+CD57+ T cells in acquired aplastic anemia. Study at large: Sorting CD4+ and CD8+ cells gave DNA averaging approximately 2.9 ug.

Findings and caveats of the study: Patients and controls turned out to have twenty-nine CD8+ CDR3 sequences in common.

In patients chosen for sequencing, flow cytometry had shown CD8+CD57+ cell expansion. Every patient presented with severe acquired aplastic anemia. Prior therapy had not been administered to any patient at the time of blood sampling. The sequenced sample was sorted CD4+, CD8+, or CD8+CD57+ T cells (not recorded which) from PBMCs. The genes are TRBV7-2 and TRBJ2-7, with a possible D match to TRBD2 (6 bases). The origin of this receptor is a human donor with aplastic anemia. The CDR3 nucleotides are TGTGCCAGCAGCTTAGCGCGGGGTCCCTACGAGCAGTACTTC. This sequence encodes CASSLARGPYEQYF.